These 5 T cell receptor beta chains were sequenced from one sample in a study of blood T cell repertoires in COVID-19. Clones were sequenced by immunoSEQ multiplex PCR, and TCRdb holds only the in-frame ones, with some missing. The sample lists about 100,000 clones, approximately 80% seen once, with approximately 4.5% in the top ten. The material sequenced was peripheral blood. The receptor set was obtained from a human donor in a cohort sampled during active COVID-19.

This chain links TRBV5-4 with TRBJ2-3, with a possible D match to TRBD2 (6 bases). The V and J ends lost 4 bases and 0 bases respectively, with 12 bases between them. CDR3 length: 15 residues. Germline CDR1 is SGHNT and CDR2 is YYREEE (reference sequence). For the CDR3, the DNA is TGTGCCAGCAGCCCCTCGCGGGGTAGCACAGATACGCAGTATTTT. Translation gives CASSPSRGSTDTQYF.

The V and J genes are TRBV12-1 and TRBJ2-7; the table names TRBD1, a call not compared with the DNA. TRBV12-1 has pseudogene status. The CDR3 is 14 residues long. The CDR3, as DNA: TGTGCCAGCAGCTCGCGGGACAGGGGGCGCGAGCAGTACTTC. As protein: CASSSRDRGREQYF.

The V gene is TRBV7-8, the J gene TRBJ2-1, with TRBD1 matching 9 bases. The CDR3 extends over 15 amino acids. The J segment lost 5 bases and the V segment lost 5 bases, leaving 7 bases of the junction unmatched. Per germline, CDR1 SGHVS and CDR2 FQNEAQ. The CDR3 loop reads CASSHRGLLDNEQFF. In nucleotides, the CDR3 is TGTGCCAGCAGCCACAGGGGGCTGTTGGACAATGAGCAGTTCTTC.

The genes are TRBV4-2 and TRBJ2-3; 11 bases are shared with TRBD2. From germline, CDR1 is LGHNA and CDR2 YNFKEQ. The CDR3 has 16 residues. Trimming took 4 bases from V and 5 from J; bases not matched to a gene: 8. CDR3 amino acids: CASSPLAGGPVDTQYF. The DNA of the CDR3 is TGTGCCAGCAGCCCGTTAGCGGGGGGGCCGGTAGATACGCAGTATTTT.

This clone was recorded only once. This chain links TRBV14 with TRBJ2-7, with TRBD1 matching 9 bases. The CDR3 consists of 14 residues. V was pared by 5 bases and J by 5 bases, with 7 bases of the junction left unmatched. Germline CDR1 is SGHDN and CDR2 is FVKESK. The CDR3 sequence: CASSVGQGPHEQYF. The CDR3 coding sequence is TGTGCCAGCAGCGTGGGACAGGGTCCCCACGAGCAGTACTTC. The entire variable domain, with the rest obtained from reference TRBV14 and TRBJ2-7, is as follows: EAGVTQFPSHSVIEKGQTVTLRCDPISGHDNLYWYRRVMGKEIKFLLHFVKESKQDESGMPNNRFLAERTGGTYSTLKVQPAELEDSGVYFCASSVGQGPHEQYFGPGTRLTVT.